This is a list of T cell receptor beta chains from one sample in a study of cytomegalovirus exposure and HLA in healthy donors. Some clones are missing from TCRdb's copy, which holds only in-frame ones; the method was immunoSEQ multiplex PCR. The table shows about 160,000 clones, with under 80% occurring only once. Sequenced: PBMCs. The receptors shown here come from a female donor in good health and CMV-seronegative. CDR3s include the opening cysteine and the closing phenylalanine or tryptophan. Fields, in order: J gene, V gene, D gene, clone size, CDR3 DNA, CDR3 protein. The D gene is left open where the match is weak. Some rows mark clone size as missing; the rest say once, few, many or name a class of expanded clone.

>TRBJ2-5|TRBV5-4|-|-
TGTGCCAGCAGCTTGGCCGGGAGCGGAGGGACCCAGTACTTC
CASSLAGSGGTQYF
>TRBJ2-7|TRBV5-1|-|-
TGCGCCAGCAGCTTGGCGTTGGGAGCTGGGTACGAGCAGTACTTC
CASSLALGAGYEQYF
>TRBJ1-4|TRBV6-5|TRBD1|once
TGTGCCAGCAGTTACCAATTACAGGGGAGTAGAGAAAAACTGTTTTTT
CASSYQLQGSREKLFF
>TRBJ1-4|TRBV12-5|TRBD1|-
TGTGCTAGTGGTTGGCCCACAGGGGGTAATGAAAAACTGTTTTTT
CASGWPTGGNEKLFF
>TRBJ2-7|TRBV6-5|TRBD1|-
TGTGCCAGCAGTTACCTTCGGGACAGCGGCGACGAGCAGTACTTC
CASSYLRDSGDEQYF
>TRBJ1-1|TRBV7-3|-|-
TGTGCCAGCGGTACAGGGAGCACTGAAGCTTTCTTT
CASGTGSTEAFF
>TRBJ1-4|TRBV14|-|-
TGTGCCAGCAGCCAAGAACGCCAGGGGAGAGGTAAACTGTTTTTT
CASSQERQGRGKLFF
>TRBJ2-2|TRBV2|TRBD2|few
TGTGCCAGCAGTGAAGTAAGGACTAGGGGTACCGGGGAGCTGTTTTTT
CASSEVRTRGTGELFF
>TRBJ2-1|TRBV7-2|TRBD1|-
TGTGCCAGCAGCCTAGACAGGGGGACCTACAATGAGCAGTTCTTC
CASSLDRGTYNEQFF
>TRBJ1-1|TRBV13|TRBD1|few
TGTGCCAGCAGCTTACCCTGGACAGGTACGGGGGAAGCTTTCTTT
CASSLPWTGTGEAFF
>TRBJ1-1|TRBV12-5|-|-
TGTGCTAGTGGTTTGGTAGGTGGCGGAAAGGCTTTCTTT
CASGLVGGGKAFF
>TRBJ1-6|TRBV4-1|-|-
TGCGCCAGCAGCCAAGATGAGGCAGTCAATTCACCCCTCCACTTT
CASSQDEAVNSPLHF
>TRBJ1-5|TRBV11-2|-|once
TGTGCCAGCAGCCCGGGGGGAGAGCCCCAGCATTTT
CASSPGGEPQHF
>TRBJ1-1|TRBV14|-|-
TGTGCCAGCAGCCAAGACCTCGGTAGGGGAGCTTTCTTT
CASSQDLGRGAFF
>TRBJ1-1|TRBV19|-|-
TGTGCCAGTAGTATCGCGACAGGACTTACGCTTTCTGAAGCTTTCTTT
CASSIATGLTLSEAFF
>TRBJ2-7|TRBV29-1|-|-
TGCAGCGCAAAGGACAGCTACGAGCAGTACTTC
CSAKDSYEQYF
>TRBJ2-1|TRBV13|-|-
TGTGCCAGCAGCTCCCGGGACATGTACAATGAGCAGTTCTTC
CASSSRDMYNEQFF
>TRBJ2-3|TRBV7-9|-|few
TGTGCCAGCAGCCCCAGGGGACCAGATACGCAGTATTTT
CASSPRGPDTQYF
>TRBJ1-1|TRBV5-1|-|once
TGCGCCAGCAGCTCCAGGGATTTCACTGAAGCTTTCTTT
CASSSRDFTEAFF
>TRBJ2-2|TRBV28|TRBD2|once
TGTGCCAGCAGTTTCAGACTAGCGGGGAGGACCGGGGAGCTGTTTTTT
CASSFRLAGRTGELFF
>TRBJ2-2|TRBV6-5|TRBD2|-
TGTGCCAGCAGTTTAGGACTAGCGGGGGGGACCGGGGAGCTGTTTTTT
CASSLGLAGGTGELFF
>TRBJ2-2|TRBV5-5|TRBD2|-
TGTGCCAGCAGCCTTGTAGCGGGAGCGGACACCGGGGAGCTGTTTTTT
CASSLVAGADTGELFF
>TRBJ2-7|TRBV7-8|-|-
TGTGCCAGCAGAACAGGTCTCTCGGGCTACGAGCAGTACTTC
CASRTGLSGYEQYF
>TRBJ1-2|TRBV6-1|TRBD1|-
TGTGCCAGCACGGGGGACAGTTCTAACTATGGCTACACCTTC
CASTGDSSNYGYTF
>TRBJ1-1|TRBV5-6|TRBD1|once
TGTGCCAGCAGCTTGGACAGGGGGACTGAAGCTTTCTTT
CASSLDRGTEAFF
>TRBJ2-5|TRBV5-6|-|-
TGTGCCAGCAGCTTGGGCTACTCGTCGTACTTC
CASSLGYSSYF
>TRBJ2-1|TRBV4-2|TRBD2|-
TGTGCCAGCCAGCGGGGCCGGGATCTGTTCTTC
CASQRGRDLFF
>TRBJ2-2|TRBV29-1|-|-
TGCAGCGTTGCAACAGGAACCGGGGAGCTGTTTTTT
CSVATGTGELFF
>TRBJ2-3|TRBV29-1|-|once
TGCAGCCTGACGGCGGGGGCCGTTAGCACAGATACGCAGTATTTT
CSLTAGAVSTDTQYF
>TRBJ2-7|TRBV7-3|TRBD1|-
TGTGCCAGCAGCTTAGGGGGGACAGGAGACTACGAGCAGTACTTC
CASSLGGTGDYEQYF
>TRBJ2-3|TRBV7-3|-|-
TGTGCCAGCAGCTTAATGGAGGGCACAGATACGCAGTATTTT
CASSLMEGTDTQYF
>TRBJ1-5|TRBV6-1|TRBD1|-
TGTGCCAGCAGGCTGCCGGGACAGAGGTTCCAGCCCCAGCATTTT
CASRLPGQRFQPQHF
>TRBJ2-3|TRBV7-8|-|few
TGTGCCAGCAGCTTCCGCGGCGTAACAGATACGCAGTATTTT
CASSFRGVTDTQYF
>TRBJ1-4|TRBV5-1|TRBD1|-
TGCGCCAGCAGAACAGGGGCGGCTAATGAAAAACTGTTTTTT
CASRTGAANEKLFF
>TRBJ2-5|TRBV4-1|-|-
TGCGCCAGCAGCAGCAGCTCTAGCTTAGGGAGCCAAGAGACCCAGTACTTC
CASSSSSSLGSQETQYF
>TRBJ2-3|TRBV4-2|-|few
TGTGCCAGCAGCCACAGCAGGGGGGAAGATACGCAGTATTTT
CASSHSRGEDTQYF
>TRBJ2-2|TRBV11-2|-|-
TGTGCCAGCAGACCTATTATAAACACCGGGGAGCTGTTTTTT
CASRPIINTGELFF
>TRBJ1-1|TRBV29-1|-|-
TGCAGCGTTGGGGTGGGAGGGGGGAACACTGAAGCTTTCTTT
CSVGVGGGNTEAFF
>TRBJ1-1|TRBV27|TRBD1|-
TGTGCCAGCAGTTCCGGACAGGGAGGGCTCTTAGCTTTCTTT
CASSSGQGGLLAFF
>TRBJ1-5|TRBV18|-|-
TGTGCCAGCTCACGGGGGGGAACTAATCAGCCCCAGCATTTT
CASSRGGTNQPQHF
>TRBJ2-7|TRBV6-5|TRBD2|-
TGTGCCAGCAGTTACTCGAAGCGGGGGGGCTACGAGCAGTACTTC
CASSYSKRGGYEQYF